Sequencing of this T cell receptor (beta chain) was carried out in a study of cytomegalovirus exposure and HLA in healthy donors (dated by TCRdb to between 2016 and 2019). With respect to the entire study: According to a later analysis, one platform produced both the 110 or so validation repertoires and the 666 repertoires of the first cohort. The aim of the study was to test whether cataloging public T cell receptors could identify signatures of past pathogen exposure. Along with the 666-subject first cohort, a separate validation cohort of over 90 different subjects was used. The study combined high-throughput TCR immunosequencing, statistical association of individual TCRs with disease status, and machine learning to predict cytomegalovirus infection status.

Library creation used the immunoSEQ multiplex PCR assay. The original pipeline was this. To diagnose cytomegalovirus status from the catalog of TCR beta chain sequences, a statistical classification framework was built. TCRdb mirrors the immuneACCESS table, restricted to in-frame sequences. Some clones are absent from its copies; in checked studies, under half trace to an unresolved V gene, and the reason for the others is unknown. For V, J and clone size, that table is used; D and trimming come from the DNA. This sample lists 71,000 or so clones; roughly 94% were detected once. In total, the top ten clones hold about 3.6% of the sample. What the research found in general, with its limitations: The classifier was reported to diagnose cytomegalovirus status with high specificity and sensitivity in both the original cohort and the validation cohort. The study gave a list of under 200 TCR beta chains associated with cytomegalovirus. Most TCR sequences were seen in very few donors, while some public TCRs were found in many individuals. The authors suggested that the approach could potentially be extended to other disease states and immunological phenotypes. Three of the identified cytomegalovirus-associated TCR beta chains were confirmed in vitro to be specific for cytomegalovirus antigens. A later analysis had no HLA typing for the validation cohort, so co-occurrence there was scored across all 130 or so repertoires. Of the cluster scores, approximately 95% were above 0 in a later analysis, which found that TCRs clustered in the first cohort also tended to co-occur in the 130 or so validation repertoires.

The CDR3 covers 16 residues, taking in both the cysteine and the phenylalanine. Left in the record is the CDR3 DNA by itself, 48 bases read in frame from the first base. CDR1 LGHNA and CDR2 YSLEER are derived from the germline V gene. Clipping removes 0 bases from V and 6 bases from J, with 8 as the unmatched junction base count. On this clone: Its binding antigen is unknown. Base quality data are lacking; no much larger clone is found one base away.

The donors were included in the validation cohort of 100 to 150 subjects, a group kept apart from the roughly 700-subject first cohort. Recombination linked TRBV4-3 to TRBJ2-1, and 7 junction bases match TRBD2. The specimen sequenced was PBMCs. The receptor comes from a woman aged 18 to 35 in good health and CMV-seropositive. The CDR3 has the sequence CASSQDLGEGGNEQFF. Here is the DNA: TGCGCCAGCAGCCAAGATCTGGGGGAGGGCGGCAATGAGCAGTTCTTC.